This TCR beta chain emerged from a study of shared clonotypes between healthy human individuals. Overall study: Three plates were used per donor for CD4 naive, three for CD4 memory, two for CD8 naive and one for CD8 memory.

The CDR3 has 12 residues. Between the trimmed V and J ends, which lost 0 bases and 9 bases, there was a span of 11 bases. Germline loops: CDR1 GTSNPN, CDR2 SVGIG (reference sequence). The sorted-subset replicate PCRs were given around 200 ng DNA, which is 30,000 or so T cell genomes. The assay was immunoSEQ multiplex PCR, and TCRdb's table has in-frame clones only and misses some. The sample includes a few million clones, approximately 94% of them seen just once. J is TRBJ2-5 and V is TRBV30; tentatively, D is TRBD1 (6 bases). The receptor was derived from a man aged 18 to 29 in good health. The sequencing sample was made of naive CD4+ T cells sorted from blood. Stated subset: CD45RA+ positively selected. The CDR3 DNA reads TGTGCCTGGAGTGTAACCCAGGGGTCCCAGTACTTC. Translation gives CAWSVTQGSQYF.